This entry is about one T cell receptor (beta chain). The target antigen is unknown. This record comes from a study of siplizumab effects on memory and regulatory T cells. Assays captured around 92,000 TCR templates per sample. Libraries were prepared by immunoSEQ multiplex PCR; TCRdb keeps only in-frame clonotypes and omits some of them. The data show about 69,000 clones, 80% to 90% seen once. The CDR3 runs to 11 residues. Germline V gene sequence: CDR1 GTSNPN, CDR2 SVGIG (reference sequence). Trimming left V 0 bases short and J 8 bases short, with 7 bases between. Broader study findings: Researchers could map only a minor fraction of alloreactive clones to unstimulated subsets. The alloresponse seemed to draw substantially on naive T cells, which appeared more diverse than memory cells.

This TCR was recovered from a human donor in good health. Sequenced input: Tregs sorted from blood. The chain combines TRBV30 with TRBJ1-2, with D unclear. In DNA form, the CDR3 reads TGTGCCTGGAGTGTACTAGTCGGCTACACCTTC. It specifies CAWSVLVGYTF. The complete variable domain, with remaining parts taken from reference TRBV30 and TRBJ1-2, reads SQTIHQWPATLVQPVGSPLSLECTVEGTSNPNLYWYRQAAGRGLQLLFYSVGIGQISSEVPQNLSASRPQDRQFILSSKKLLLSDSGFYLCAWSVLVGYTFGSGTRLTVV.